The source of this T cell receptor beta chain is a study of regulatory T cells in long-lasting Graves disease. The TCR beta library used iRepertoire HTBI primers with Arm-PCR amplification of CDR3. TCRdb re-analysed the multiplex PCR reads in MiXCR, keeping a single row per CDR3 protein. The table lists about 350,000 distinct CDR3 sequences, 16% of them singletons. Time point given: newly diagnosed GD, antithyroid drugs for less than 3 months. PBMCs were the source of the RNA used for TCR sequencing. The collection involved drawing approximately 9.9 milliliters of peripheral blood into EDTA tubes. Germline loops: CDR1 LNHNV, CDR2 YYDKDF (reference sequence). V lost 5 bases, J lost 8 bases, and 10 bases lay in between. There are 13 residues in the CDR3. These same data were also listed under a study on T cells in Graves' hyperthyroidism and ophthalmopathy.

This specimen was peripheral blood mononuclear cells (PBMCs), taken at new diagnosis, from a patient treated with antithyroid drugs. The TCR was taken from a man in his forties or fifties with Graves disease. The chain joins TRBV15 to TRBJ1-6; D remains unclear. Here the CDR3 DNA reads TGTGCCACCAGCGAGGGAGGGTATTCACCCCTCCACTTT. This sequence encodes CATSEGGYSPLHF.